What follows is one T cell receptor beta chain and its context. This specimen comes from a study of shared clonotypes between healthy human individuals. Sequencing was performed with immunoSEQ multiplex PCR; in TCRdb, only in-frame clones are kept and a portion is missing. Of a few million clones listed, approximately 95% are singletons. The germline CDR1 and CDR2 sequences are GTSNPN and SVGIG (reference sequence). There are 15 residues in the CDR3. J gave up 3 bases and V 3 bases, and 6 bases lay outside the gene matches. This sequence originates from a man younger than 30 in good health. Some clones in this sample may be carry-over from other donors' samples. The sequenced sample was naive CD4+ T cells from PBMCs. As for subset: CD45RA+ positively selected. The chain has TRBV30 and TRBJ1-4, with 8 bases fitting TRBD1. This CDR3 reads CAWSDPTGANEKLFF. The DNA of the CDR3 is TGTGCCTGGAGCGACCCGACAGGGGCTAATGAAAAACTGTTTTTT.